This T cell receptor (beta chain) stems from a study of T cell responses to AZD1222 COVID-19 vaccine. Repertoires were generated with immunoSEQ multiplex PCR, while TCRdb's copy carries only in-frame clones and drops some. The sample shows some 96,000 clones, about 87% of them seen only once. The receptor was derived from an adult in good health. Material: peripheral blood, obtained on day 0 of AZD1222 vaccination.

Here the CDR3 DNA reads TGCAGCGTCGAAACAGGGCGGTATGGCTACACCTTC. Encoded protein: CSVETGRYGYTF. The rearrangement uses TRBV29-1 and TRBJ1-2; D perhaps matches TRBD1 (6 bases). The V and J ends lost 6 bases and 5 bases respectively, with 13 bases between them. This CDR3 contains 12 residues. Germline V gene lookup returns CDR1 SQVTM and CDR2 ANQGSEA.